This T cell receptor (beta chain) was observed in a study of T-cell reconstitution after alpha-beta-depleted transplantation in children. This clonotype was detected many times. This sample's TCRbeta library carried unique molecular identifier barcodes. TCRdb passed the PCR reads through MiXCR, listing each CDR3 protein once. The top ten hold less than 5% of the sample, which has about 610,000 distinct CDR3 sequences, about 10% seen once. The sequence derives from a human donor who donated a stem cell graft to a child with acute myeloid leukemia. The starting material was PBMCs from the stem cell graft donor, obtained from the stem cell graft.

CDR3 coding DNA: TGCGCCAGCAGCTTGTCCGGCAAAGCTAACTATGGCTACACCTTC. Amino acid sequence: CASSLSGKANYGYTF. V and J are TRBV5-1 and TRBJ1-2; D gene unclear. The ends were cut back, 1 base at V and 0 bases at J, with 10 bases in the middle. This CDR3 has 15 amino acids. Germline CDR1 SGHRS, CDR2 YFSETQ.